This TCR beta chain is drawn from a study of T cells after yellow fever vaccination. This clonotype was seen at least ten times. TCRdb redid the calling of the 5' RACE reads with MiXCR, one entry per CDR3 protein. Altogether fewer than 400,000 distinct CDR3 sequences are present, about 6% being singletons, with the ten largest covering roughly 15%. CDR3 length equals 13 residues. V was cut by 5 bases and J by 5 bases, with 10 bases left in between. CDR1 SGHTA and CDR2 FQGTGA come from the germline V gene. The starting material was PBMCs, obtained 5 days after the yellow fever booster vaccination. The rearrangement links TRBV7-3 to TRBJ2-1; D gene uncertain. This receptor was taken from a man aged 25-45 years who received the YFV17D yellow fever vaccine. The CDR3, as DNA: TGTGCCAGCAGCCTTGACCGAGACAATGAGCAGTTCTTC. Encoded protein: CASSLDRDNEQFF. The whole variable domain, remainder taken from reference TRBV7-3 and TRBJ2-1, is GAGVSQTPSNKVTEKGKYVELRCDPISGHTALYWYRQSLGQGPEFLIYFQGTGAADDSGLPNDRFFAVRPEGSVSTLKIQRTERGDSAVYLCASSLDRDNEQFFGPGTRLTVL.